The rows below give T cell receptor beta chains drawn from one sample of a study of cytomegalovirus exposure and HLA in healthy donors. TCRdb's copy holds only in-frame clones and misses some; the assay was immunoSEQ multiplex PCR. The sample has about 160,000 clones, 65% to 85% seen once. Material: PBMCs. These receptor sequences come from a male donor in good health and CMV-seropositive. CDR3s include the opening cysteine and the closing phenylalanine or tryptophan. Fields, in order: J gene, D gene, clone size, V gene, CDR3 DNA, CDR3 protein. A D gene is named only where the DNA matches it firmly. Some rows have no size entry. The others give once, few or many, or a class for an expanded clone.

j_call: TRBJ2-7; d_call: TRBD1; clone_size: .; v_call: TRBV19; cdr3_nt: TGTGCCAGTAGTATGGGACAGGGGGCCTCCTACGAGCAGTACTTC; cdr3_aa: CASSMGQGASYEQYF
j_call: TRBJ2-4; d_call: .; clone_size: few; v_call: TRBV7-9; cdr3_nt: TGTGCCAGCAGCCCCCCCCGTGGGCGAAAGTACTTC; cdr3_aa: CASSPPRGRKYF
j_call: TRBJ1-5; d_call: .; clone_size: .; v_call: TRBV5-6; cdr3_nt: TGTGCCAGCAGCGGGCGGGCCAGGCAGCCCCAGCATTTT; cdr3_aa: CASSGRARQPQHF
j_call: TRBJ1-1; d_call: .; clone_size: .; v_call: TRBV18; cdr3_nt: TGTGCCAGCTCAGAAGAGAGGAACACTGAAGCTTTCTTT; cdr3_aa: CASSEERNTEAFF
j_call: TRBJ2-7; d_call: TRBD1; clone_size: .; v_call: TRBV7-2; cdr3_nt: TGTGCCAGCAGGAAAAACCCAACAGGGGCGGCCTACGAGCAGTACTTC; cdr3_aa: CASRKNPTGAAYEQYF
j_call: TRBJ2-6; d_call: .; clone_size: .; v_call: TRBV4-2; cdr3_nt: TGTGCCAGCAGCCAAGAGTTGAGTCTAGCTGACGCCTCTGGGGCCAACGTCCTGACTTTC; cdr3_aa: CASSQELSLADASGANVLTF
j_call: TRBJ1-3; d_call: TRBD1; clone_size: .; v_call: TRBV7-9; cdr3_nt: TGTGCCAGCAGGGGACAGGAGCTCTCTGGAAACACCATATATTTT; cdr3_aa: CASRGQELSGNTIYF
j_call: TRBJ2-1; d_call: .; clone_size: .; v_call: TRBV6-5; cdr3_nt: TGTGCCAGCAGTCACAGGACGGGGGTCAATGAGCAGTTCTTC; cdr3_aa: CASSHRTGVNEQFF
j_call: TRBJ2-7; d_call: TRBD1; clone_size: .; v_call: TRBV6-6; cdr3_nt: TGTGCCAGCAGATCCGACAGGGTTCCATCCTACGAGCAGTACTTC; cdr3_aa: CASRSDRVPSYEQYF
j_call: TRBJ2-1; d_call: TRBD2; clone_size: .; v_call: TRBV5-6; cdr3_nt: TGTGCCAGCAGCTTACTAGCGGGAGTGGGTGAGCAGTTCTTC; cdr3_aa: CASSLLAGVGEQFF
j_call: TRBJ1-6; d_call: .; clone_size: .; v_call: TRBV7-3; cdr3_nt: TGTGCCAGCAGCTTAACGCGGGTCTCACCCCTCCACTTT; cdr3_aa: CASSLTRVSPLHF
j_call: TRBJ1-3; d_call: TRBD1; clone_size: .; v_call: TRBV4-2; cdr3_nt: TGTGCCAGCAGCCGGAAAACAGGGGGCCCTGGAAACACCATATATTTT; cdr3_aa: CASSRKTGGPGNTIYF
j_call: TRBJ1-1; d_call: TRBD1; clone_size: .; v_call: TRBV30; cdr3_nt: TGTGCCTGGAGTGTACGGAGGACAGGGGGCACTGAAGCTTTCTTT; cdr3_aa: CAWSVRRTGGTEAFF
j_call: TRBJ2-7; d_call: .; clone_size: .; v_call: TRBV4-1; cdr3_nt: .; cdr3_aa: CASSQPLYQREWSYEQYF